This entry features one T cell receptor (beta chain) sequence. Reverse transcription of extracted RNA yielded cDNA, which provided the sequencing template. Generated by immunoSEQ multiplex PCR, the TCRdb table keeps only in-frame clones and is missing some. This table holds around 270,000 clones, roughly 60% found once. The data were obtained in a study of CD8+ T cells in alopecia areata. The treatment here: oral pan-JAK inhibitor, 5-10 mg twice daily. Peripheral blood samples and lesional scalp punch biopsies were obtained from alopecia areata patients. The CDR3 is 14 amino acids. The J segment lost 5 bases and the V segment lost 2 bases, leaving 5 bases of the junction unmatched. Germline V lookup: CDR1 MDHEN, CDR2 SYDVKM.

The chain recombines TRBV28 with TRBJ2-7, with 8 bases lining up with TRBD1. This sequence was found in a human donor with alopecia areata. Material: CD4+ T cells sorted from blood, obtained at week 24, from a patient treated with tofacitinib. The CDR3 DNA follows: TGTGCCAGCAGTTTAGGGACAGGTGCCAACGAGCAGTACTTC. As protein: CASSLGTGANEQYF.